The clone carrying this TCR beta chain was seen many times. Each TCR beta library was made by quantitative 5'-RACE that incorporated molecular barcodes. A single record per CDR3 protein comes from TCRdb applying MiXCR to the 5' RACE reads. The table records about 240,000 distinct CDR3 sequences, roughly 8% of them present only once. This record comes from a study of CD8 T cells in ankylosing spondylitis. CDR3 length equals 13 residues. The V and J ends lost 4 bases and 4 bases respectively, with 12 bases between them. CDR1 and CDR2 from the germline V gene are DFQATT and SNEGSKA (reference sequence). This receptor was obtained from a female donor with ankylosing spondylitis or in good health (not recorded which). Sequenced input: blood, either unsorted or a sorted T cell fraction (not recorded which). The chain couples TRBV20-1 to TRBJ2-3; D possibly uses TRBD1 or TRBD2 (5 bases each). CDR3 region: CSATWDAADTQYF. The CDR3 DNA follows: TGCAGTGCTACCTGGGACGCGGCAGATACGCAGTATTTT.